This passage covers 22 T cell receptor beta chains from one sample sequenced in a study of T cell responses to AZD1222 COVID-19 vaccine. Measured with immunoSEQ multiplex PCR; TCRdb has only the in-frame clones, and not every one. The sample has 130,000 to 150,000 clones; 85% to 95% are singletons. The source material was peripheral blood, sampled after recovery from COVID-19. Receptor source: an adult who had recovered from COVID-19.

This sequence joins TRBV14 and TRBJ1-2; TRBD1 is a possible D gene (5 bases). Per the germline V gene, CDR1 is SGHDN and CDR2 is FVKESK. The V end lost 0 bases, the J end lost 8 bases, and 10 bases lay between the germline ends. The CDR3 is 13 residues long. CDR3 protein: CASSQDTGRGYTF. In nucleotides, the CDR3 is TGTGCCAGCAGCCAAGACACAGGACGGGGCTACACCTTC. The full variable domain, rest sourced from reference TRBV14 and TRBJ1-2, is EAGVTQFPSHSVIEKGQTVTLRCDPISGHDNLYWYRRVMGKEIKFLLHFVKESKQDESGMPNNRFLAERTGGTYSTLKVQPAELEDSGVYFCASSQDTGRGYTFGSGTRLTVV.

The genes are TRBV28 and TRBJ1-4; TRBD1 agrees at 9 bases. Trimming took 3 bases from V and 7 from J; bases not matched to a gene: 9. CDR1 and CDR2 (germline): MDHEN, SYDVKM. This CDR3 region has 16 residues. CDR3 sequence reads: CASSFRAGTGIEKLFF. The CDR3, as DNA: TGTGCCAGCAGTTTCCGGGCCGGGACAGGGATTGAAAAACTGTTTTTT.

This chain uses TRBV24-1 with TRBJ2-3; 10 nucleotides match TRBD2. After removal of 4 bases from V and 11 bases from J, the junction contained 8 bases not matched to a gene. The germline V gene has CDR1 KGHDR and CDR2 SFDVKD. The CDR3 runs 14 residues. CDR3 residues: CATSEAGTSVWQYF. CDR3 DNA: TGTGCCACCAGTGAGGCAGGGACTAGCGTATGGCAGTATTTT.

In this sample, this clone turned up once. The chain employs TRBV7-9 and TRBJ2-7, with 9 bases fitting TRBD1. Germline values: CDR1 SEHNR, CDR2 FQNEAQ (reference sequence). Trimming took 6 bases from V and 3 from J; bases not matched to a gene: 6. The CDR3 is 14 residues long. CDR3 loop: CASRSGTGNYEQYF. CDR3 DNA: TGTGCCAGCAGATCCGGGACAGGGAACTACGAGCAGTACTTC.

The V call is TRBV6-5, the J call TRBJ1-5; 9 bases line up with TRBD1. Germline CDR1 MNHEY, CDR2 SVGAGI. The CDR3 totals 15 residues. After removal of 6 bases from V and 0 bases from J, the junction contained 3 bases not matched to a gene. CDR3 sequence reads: CASRKQGASNQPQHF. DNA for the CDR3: TGTGCCAGCAGAAAACAGGGGGCTAGCAATCAGCCCCAGCATTTT.

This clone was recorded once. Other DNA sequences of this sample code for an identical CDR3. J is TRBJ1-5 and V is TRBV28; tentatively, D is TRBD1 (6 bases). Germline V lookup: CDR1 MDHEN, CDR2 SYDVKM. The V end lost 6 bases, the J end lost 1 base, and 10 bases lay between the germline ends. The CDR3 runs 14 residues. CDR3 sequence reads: CASSGGSSNQPQHF. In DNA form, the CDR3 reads TGTGCCAGCAGCGGGGGCAGCAGCAATCAGCCCCAGCATTTT.

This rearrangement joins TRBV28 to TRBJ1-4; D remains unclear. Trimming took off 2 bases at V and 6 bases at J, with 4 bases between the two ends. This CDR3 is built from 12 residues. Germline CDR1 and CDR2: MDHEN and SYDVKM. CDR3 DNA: TGTGCCAGCAGTTTACTAGATGAAAAACTGTTTTTT. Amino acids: CASSLLDEKLFF.

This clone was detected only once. The CDR3 DNA reads TGTGCCAGCAGTGTTCGGGAGTACTATGGCTACACCTTC. It codes for CASSVREYYGYTF. The chain joins TRBV28 to TRBJ1-2; unclear D gene. CDR1 MDHEN and CDR2 SYDVKM come from the germline V gene. The V gene lost 5 bases and the J gene lost 3 bases, with 10 bases spanning the gap. CDR3 length equals 13 residues.

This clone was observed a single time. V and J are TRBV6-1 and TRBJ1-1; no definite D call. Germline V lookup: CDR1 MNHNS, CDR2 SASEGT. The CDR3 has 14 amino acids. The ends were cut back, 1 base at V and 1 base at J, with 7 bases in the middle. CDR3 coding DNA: TGTGCCAGCAGTGAAGTAGGAGGGAACACTGAAGCTTTCTTT. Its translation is CASSEVGGNTEAFF.

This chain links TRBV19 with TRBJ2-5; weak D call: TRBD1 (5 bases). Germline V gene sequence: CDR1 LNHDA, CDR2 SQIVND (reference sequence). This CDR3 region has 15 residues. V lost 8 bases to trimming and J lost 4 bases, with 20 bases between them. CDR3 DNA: TGTGCCAGTCAACCCTCCTCAGGGTCGGGAGAGACCCAGTACTTC. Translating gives CASQPSSGSGETQYF.

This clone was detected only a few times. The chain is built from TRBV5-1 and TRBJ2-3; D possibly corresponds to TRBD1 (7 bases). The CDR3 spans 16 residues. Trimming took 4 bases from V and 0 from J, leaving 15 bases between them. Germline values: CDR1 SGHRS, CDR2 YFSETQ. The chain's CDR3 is CASSKGGQVSTDTQYF. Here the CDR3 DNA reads TGCGCCAGCAGCAAGGGAGGACAGGTTAGCACAGATACGCAGTATTTT.

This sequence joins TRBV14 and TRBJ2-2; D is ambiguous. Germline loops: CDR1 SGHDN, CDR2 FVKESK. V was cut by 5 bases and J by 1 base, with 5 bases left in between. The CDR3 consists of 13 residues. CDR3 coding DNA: TGTGCCAGCAGCATAGGGAACACCGGGGAGCTGTTTTTT. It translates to CASSIGNTGELFF.

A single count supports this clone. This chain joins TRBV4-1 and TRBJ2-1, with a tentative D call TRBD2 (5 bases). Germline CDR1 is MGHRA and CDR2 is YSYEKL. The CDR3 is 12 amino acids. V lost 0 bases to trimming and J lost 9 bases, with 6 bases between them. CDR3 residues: CASSQDEGEQFF. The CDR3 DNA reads TGCGCCAGCAGCCAAGACGAGGGTGAGCAGTTCTTC.

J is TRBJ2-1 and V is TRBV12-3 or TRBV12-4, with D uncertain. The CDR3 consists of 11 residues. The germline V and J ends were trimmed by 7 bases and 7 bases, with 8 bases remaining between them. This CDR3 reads CASIGRNEQFF. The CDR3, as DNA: TGTGCCAGCATTGGCCGAAATGAGCAGTTCTTC.

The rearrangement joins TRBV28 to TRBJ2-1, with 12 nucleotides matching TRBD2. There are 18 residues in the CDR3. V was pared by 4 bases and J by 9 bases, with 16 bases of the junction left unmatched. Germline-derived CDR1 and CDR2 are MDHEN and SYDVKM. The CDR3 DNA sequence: TGTGCCAGCAGTTCGGCTAGCGGGAGGGCATTTAAAAGGGGTGAGCAGTTCTTC. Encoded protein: CASSSASGRAFKRGEQFF.

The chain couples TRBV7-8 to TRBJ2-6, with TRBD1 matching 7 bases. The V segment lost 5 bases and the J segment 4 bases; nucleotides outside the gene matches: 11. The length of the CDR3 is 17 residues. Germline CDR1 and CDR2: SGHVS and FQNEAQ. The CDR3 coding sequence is TGTGCCAGCAGCCCCCAGGGGGTCTCTTTCGGGGCCAACGTCCTGACTTTC. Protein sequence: CASSPQGVSFGANVLTF.

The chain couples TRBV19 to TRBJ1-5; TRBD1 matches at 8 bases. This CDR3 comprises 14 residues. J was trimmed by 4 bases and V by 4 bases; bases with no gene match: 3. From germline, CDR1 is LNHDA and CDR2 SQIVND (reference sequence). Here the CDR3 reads CASSTRQGNQPQHF. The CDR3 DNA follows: TGTGCCAGTAGTACTCGACAGGGGAATCAGCCCCAGCATTTT.

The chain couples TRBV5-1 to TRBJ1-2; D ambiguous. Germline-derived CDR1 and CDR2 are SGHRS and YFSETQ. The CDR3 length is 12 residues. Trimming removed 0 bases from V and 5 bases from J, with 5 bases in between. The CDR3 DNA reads TGCGCCAGCAGCTTGGGGCTATATGGCTACACCTTC. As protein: CASSLGLYGYTF.

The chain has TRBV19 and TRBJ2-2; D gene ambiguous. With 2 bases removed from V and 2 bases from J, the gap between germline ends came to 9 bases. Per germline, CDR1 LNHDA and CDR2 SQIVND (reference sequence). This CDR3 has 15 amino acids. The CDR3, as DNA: TGTGCCAGTAGTATACGAGGCGCTAACACCGGGGAGCTGTTTTTT. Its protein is CASSIRGANTGELFF.

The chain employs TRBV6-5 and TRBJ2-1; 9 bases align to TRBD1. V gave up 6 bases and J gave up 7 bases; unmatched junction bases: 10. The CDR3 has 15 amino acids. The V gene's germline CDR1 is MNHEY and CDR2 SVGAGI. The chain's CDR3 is CASSVRTGVGNEQFF. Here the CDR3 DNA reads TGTGCCAGCAGCGTACGGACAGGGGTCGGGAATGAGCAGTTCTTC.

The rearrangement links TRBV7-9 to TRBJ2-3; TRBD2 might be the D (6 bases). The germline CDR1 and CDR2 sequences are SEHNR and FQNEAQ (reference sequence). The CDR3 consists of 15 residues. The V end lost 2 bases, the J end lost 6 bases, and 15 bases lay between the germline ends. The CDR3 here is CASSLSSGVRDTQYF. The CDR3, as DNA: TGTGCCAGCAGCTTATCTTCGGGAGTTCGGGATACGCAGTATTTT.

The CDR3 here is CASSLGSGSYGYTF. The CDR3 nucleotides read TGTGCCAGCAGCTTAGGGTCAGGTAGCTATGGCTACACCTTC. The V and J genes are TRBV7-2 and TRBJ1-2; no firm D call. CDR3 size: 14 residues. The germline CDR1 and CDR2 sequences are SGHTA and FQGNSA. Trimming left V 1 base short and J 4 bases short, with 10 bases between.